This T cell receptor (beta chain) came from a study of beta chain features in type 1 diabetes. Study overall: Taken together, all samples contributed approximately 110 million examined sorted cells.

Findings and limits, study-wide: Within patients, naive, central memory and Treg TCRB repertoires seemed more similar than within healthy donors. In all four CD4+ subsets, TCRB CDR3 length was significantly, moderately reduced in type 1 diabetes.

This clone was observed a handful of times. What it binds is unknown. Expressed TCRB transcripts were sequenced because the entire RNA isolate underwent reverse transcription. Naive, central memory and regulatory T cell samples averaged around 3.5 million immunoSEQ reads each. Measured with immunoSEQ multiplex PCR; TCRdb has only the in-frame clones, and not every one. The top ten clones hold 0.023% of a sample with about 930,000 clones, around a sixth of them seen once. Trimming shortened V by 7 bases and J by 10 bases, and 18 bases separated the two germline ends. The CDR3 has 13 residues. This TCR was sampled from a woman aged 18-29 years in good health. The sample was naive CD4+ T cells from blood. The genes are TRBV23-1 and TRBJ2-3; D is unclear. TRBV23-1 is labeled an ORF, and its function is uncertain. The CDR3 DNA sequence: TGCGCCAGCAACGGGTCCGCAGCTTGGGCGCAGTATTTT. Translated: CASNGSAAWAQYF.